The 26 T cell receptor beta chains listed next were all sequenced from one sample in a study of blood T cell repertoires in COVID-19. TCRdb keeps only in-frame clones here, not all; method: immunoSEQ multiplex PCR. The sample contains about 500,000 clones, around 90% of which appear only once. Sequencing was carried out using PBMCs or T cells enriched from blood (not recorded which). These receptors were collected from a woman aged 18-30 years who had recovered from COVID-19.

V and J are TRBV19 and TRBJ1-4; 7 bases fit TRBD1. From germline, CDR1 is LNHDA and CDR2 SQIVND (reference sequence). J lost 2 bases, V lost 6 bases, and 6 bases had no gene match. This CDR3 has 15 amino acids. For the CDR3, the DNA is TGTGCCAGTAGCTTCGGGGGACAGACTAATGAAAAACTGTTTTTT. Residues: CASSFGGQTNEKLFF.

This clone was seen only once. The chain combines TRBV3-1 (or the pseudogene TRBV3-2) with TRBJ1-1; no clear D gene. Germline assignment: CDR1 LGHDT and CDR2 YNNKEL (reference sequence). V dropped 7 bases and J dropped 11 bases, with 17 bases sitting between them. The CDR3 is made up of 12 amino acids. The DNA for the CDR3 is TGTGCCAGCACCCCCTCCCCCCTTCCTGCTTTCTTT. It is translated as CASTPSPLPAFF.

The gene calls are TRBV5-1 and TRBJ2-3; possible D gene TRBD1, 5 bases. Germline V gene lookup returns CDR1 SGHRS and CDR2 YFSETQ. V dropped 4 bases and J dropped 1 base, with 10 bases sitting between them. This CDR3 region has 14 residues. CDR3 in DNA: TGCGCCAGCAGCGAATTAGGGGGCACAGATACGCAGTATTTT. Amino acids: CASSELGGTDTQYF.

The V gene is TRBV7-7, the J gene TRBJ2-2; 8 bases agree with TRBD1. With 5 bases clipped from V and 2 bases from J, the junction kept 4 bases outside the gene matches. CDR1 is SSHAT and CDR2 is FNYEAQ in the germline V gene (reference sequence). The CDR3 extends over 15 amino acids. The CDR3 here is CASSTDRGNTGELFF. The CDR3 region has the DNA TGTGCCAGCAGCACCGACAGGGGTAACACCGGGGAGCTGTTTTTT.

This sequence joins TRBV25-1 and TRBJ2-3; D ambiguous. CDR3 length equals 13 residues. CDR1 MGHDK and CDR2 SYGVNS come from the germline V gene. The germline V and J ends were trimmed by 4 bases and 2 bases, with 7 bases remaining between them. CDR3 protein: CASSVQNTDTQYF. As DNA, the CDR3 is TGTGCCAGCAGTGTGCAGAACACAGATACGCAGTATTTT.

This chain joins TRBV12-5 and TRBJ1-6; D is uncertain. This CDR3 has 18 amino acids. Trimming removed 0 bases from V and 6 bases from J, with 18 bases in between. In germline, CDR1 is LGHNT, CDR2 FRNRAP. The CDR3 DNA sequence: TGTGCTAGTGGTTTGGTAGTTCAGGCGGGCAGCTTTAATTCACCCCTCCACTTT. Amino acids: CASGLVVQAGSFNSPLHF.

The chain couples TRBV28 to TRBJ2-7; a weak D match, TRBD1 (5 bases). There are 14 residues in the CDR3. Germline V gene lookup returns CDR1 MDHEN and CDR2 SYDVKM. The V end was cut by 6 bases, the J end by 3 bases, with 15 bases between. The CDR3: CASSEFTGFYEQYF. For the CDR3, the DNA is TGTGCCAGCAGCGAATTTACAGGCTTCTACGAGCAGTACTTC. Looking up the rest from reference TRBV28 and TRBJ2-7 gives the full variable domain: DVKVTQSSRYLVKRTGEKVFLECVQDMDHENMFWYRQDPGLGLRLIYFSYDVKMKEKGDIPEGYSVSREKKERFSLILESASTNQTSMYLCASSEFTGFYEQYFGPGTRLTVT.

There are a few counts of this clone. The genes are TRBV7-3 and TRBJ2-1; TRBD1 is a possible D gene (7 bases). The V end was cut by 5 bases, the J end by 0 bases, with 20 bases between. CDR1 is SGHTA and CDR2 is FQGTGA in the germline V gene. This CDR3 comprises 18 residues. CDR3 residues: CASSPGGLALSSYNEQFF. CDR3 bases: TGTGCCAGCAGCCCAGGGGGGCTGGCGTTGAGCTCCTACAATGAGCAGTTCTTC.

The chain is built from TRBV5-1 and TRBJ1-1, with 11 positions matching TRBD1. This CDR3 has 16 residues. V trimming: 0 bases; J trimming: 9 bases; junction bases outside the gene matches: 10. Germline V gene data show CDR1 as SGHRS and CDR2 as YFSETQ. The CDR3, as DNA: TGCGCCAGCAGCTTGGAGGGTTGGACAGGGGGCGTGAAAGCTTTCTTT. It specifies CASSLEGWTGGVKAFF.

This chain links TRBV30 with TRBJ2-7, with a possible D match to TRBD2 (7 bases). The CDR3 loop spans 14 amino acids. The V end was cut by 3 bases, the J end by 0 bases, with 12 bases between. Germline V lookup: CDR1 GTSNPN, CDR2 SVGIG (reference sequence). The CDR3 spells CAWRGGLASYEQYF. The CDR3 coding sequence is TGTGCCTGGAGGGGGGGGCTAGCCTCCTACGAGCAGTACTTC.

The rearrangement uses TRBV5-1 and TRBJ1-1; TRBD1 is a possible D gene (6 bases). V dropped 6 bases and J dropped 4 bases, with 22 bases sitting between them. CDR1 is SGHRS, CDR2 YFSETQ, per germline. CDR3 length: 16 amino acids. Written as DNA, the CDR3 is TGCGCCAGCAAAGTGACACTGACAGGAGTTGGCACTGAAGCTTTCTTT. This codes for CASKVTLTGVGTEAFF.

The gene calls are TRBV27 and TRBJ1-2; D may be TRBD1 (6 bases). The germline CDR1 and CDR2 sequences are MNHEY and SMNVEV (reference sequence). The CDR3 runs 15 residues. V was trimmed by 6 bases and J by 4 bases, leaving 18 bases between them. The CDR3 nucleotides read TGTGCCAGCAGGCCTCTCCCGGGACAATTCTATGGCTACACCTTC. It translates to CASRPLPGQFYGYTF.

The CDR3 DNA reads TGTGCCAGCAGCGCTCCCGACAGGAGTTACGAGCAGTACTTC. Translation gives CASSAPDRSYEQYF. The chain uses TRBV9 and TRBJ2-7, with D tentatively TRBD1 (6 bases). V was pared by 3 bases and J by 4 bases, with 14 bases between. The CDR3 runs to 14 residues. Germline V lookup: CDR1 SGDLS, CDR2 YYNGEE.

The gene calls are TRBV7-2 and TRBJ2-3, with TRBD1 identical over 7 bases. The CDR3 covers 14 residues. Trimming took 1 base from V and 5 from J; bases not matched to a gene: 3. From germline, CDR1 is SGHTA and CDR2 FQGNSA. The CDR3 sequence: CASSLGAGGDTQYF. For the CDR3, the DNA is TGTGCCAGCAGCTTAGGGGCAGGGGGAGATACGCAGTATTTT.

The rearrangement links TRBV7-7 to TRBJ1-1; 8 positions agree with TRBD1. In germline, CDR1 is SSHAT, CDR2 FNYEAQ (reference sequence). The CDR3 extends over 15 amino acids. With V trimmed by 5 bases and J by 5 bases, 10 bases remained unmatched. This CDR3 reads CASSPLTGAGTEAFF. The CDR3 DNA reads TGTGCCAGCAGCCCCCTGACAGGGGCGGGAACTGAAGCTTTCTTT.

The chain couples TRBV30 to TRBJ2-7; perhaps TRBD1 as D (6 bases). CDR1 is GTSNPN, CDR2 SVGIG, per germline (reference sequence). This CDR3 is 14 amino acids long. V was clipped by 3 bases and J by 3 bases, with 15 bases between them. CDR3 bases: TGTGCCTGGAGGAGGGCAGGGGTCCACTACGAGCAGTACTTC. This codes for CAWRRAGVHYEQYF.

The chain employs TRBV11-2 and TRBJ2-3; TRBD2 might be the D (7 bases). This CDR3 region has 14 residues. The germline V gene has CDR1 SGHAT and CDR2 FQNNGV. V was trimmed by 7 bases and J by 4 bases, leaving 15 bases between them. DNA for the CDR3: TGTGCCAGCACCCTTGCGGGGGCGGCAGATACGCAGTATTTT. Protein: CASTLAGAADTQYF.

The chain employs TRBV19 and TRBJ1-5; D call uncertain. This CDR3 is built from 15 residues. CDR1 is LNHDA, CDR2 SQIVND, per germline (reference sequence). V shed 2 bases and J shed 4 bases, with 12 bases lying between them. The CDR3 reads CASSINPRRNQPQHF. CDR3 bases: TGTGCCAGTAGTATAAATCCCCGGCGGAATCAGCCCCAGCATTTT.

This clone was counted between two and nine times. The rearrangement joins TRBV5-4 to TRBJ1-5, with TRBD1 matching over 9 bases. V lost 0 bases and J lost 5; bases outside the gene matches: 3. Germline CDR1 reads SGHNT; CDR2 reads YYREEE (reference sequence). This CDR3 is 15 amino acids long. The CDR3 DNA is TGTGCCAGCAGCTTGGACAGGGGGCTCGATCAGCCCCAGCATTTT. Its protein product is CASSLDRGLDQPQHF.

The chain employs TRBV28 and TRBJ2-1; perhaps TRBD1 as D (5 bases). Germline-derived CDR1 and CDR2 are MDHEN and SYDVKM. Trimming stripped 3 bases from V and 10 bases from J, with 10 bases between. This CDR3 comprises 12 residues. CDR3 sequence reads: CASSFLAGEQFF. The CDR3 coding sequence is TGTGCCAGCAGTTTTTTAGCAGGGGAGCAGTTCTTC.

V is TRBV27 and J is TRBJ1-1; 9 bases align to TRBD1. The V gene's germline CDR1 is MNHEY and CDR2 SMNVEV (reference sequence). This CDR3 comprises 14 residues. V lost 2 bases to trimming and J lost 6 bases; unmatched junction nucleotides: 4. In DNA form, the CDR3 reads TGTGCCAGCAGTTTACAACAGGGGGCCGCTGAAGCTTTCTTT. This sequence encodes CASSLQQGAAEAFF.

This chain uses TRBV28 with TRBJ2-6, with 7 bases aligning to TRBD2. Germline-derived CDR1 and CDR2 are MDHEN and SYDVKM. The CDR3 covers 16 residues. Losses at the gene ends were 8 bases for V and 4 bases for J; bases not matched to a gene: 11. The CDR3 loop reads CASCSGRRGGANVLTF. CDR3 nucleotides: TGTGCCAGCTGTTCGGGGAGGCGGGGGGGGGCCAACGTCCTGACTTTC.

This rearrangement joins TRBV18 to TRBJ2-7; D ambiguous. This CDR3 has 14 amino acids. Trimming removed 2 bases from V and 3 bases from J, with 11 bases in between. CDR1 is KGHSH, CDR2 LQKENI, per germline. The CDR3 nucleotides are TGTGCCAGCTCACCAGGCGGCACCGACTACGAGCAGTACTTC. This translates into CASSPGGTDYEQYF.

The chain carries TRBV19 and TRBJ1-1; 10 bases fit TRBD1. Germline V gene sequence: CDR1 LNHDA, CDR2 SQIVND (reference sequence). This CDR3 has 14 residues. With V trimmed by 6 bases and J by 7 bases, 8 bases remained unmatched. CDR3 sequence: CASRPNRDRGEAFF. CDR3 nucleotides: TGTGCCAGTAGACCCAACCGGGACAGGGGTGAAGCTTTCTTT.

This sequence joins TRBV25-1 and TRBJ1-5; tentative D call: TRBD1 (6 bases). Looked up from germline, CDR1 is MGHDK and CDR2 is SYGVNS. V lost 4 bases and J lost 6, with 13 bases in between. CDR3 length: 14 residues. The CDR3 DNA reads TGTGCCAGCAGTGCGGGGGGGCCAATTCAGCCCCAGCATTTT. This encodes CASSAGGPIQPQHF.

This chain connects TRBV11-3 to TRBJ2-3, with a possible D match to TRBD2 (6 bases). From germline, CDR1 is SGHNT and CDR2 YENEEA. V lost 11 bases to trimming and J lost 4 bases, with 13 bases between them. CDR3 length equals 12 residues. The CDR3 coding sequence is TGTGCCTCTTCGACTAGTGCAGATACGCAGTATTTT. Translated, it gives CASSTSADTQYF.